This T cell receptor beta chain was recovered during a study of OX40 agonist ivuxolimab in advanced cancers. About the study: About 44% of patients had received prior checkpoint inhibitor therapy.

Study results and limitations: Expanded peripheral T cell antigen specificity was not determined.

The V gene end was trimmed by 1 base and the J gene end by 4 bases; junction bases not matched to a gene: 2. CDR3 length: 16 residues. Germline loops: CDR1 SGHTA, CDR2 FQGNSA. This clone was detected a few times. What it recognizes is unknown. TCRdb's table, derived via immunoSEQ multiplex PCR, lists solely in-frame clones and lacks some. The sample includes about 92,000 clones, roughly nine tenths of them seen just once. J is TRBJ2-1 and V is TRBV7-2; 12 bases agree with TRBD2. Sample: CD4+ or CD8+ T cells sorted from blood, taken in a trial of the OX40 agonist ivuxolimab. The clonotype originates from an adult with an advanced solid tumor such as melanoma, head and neck, liver or kidney cancer. Here the CDR3 reads CASSLEGLAGYNEQFF. As DNA, the CDR3 is TGTGCCAGCAGCTTAGAAGGACTAGCGGGGTACAATGAGCAGTTCTTC.